This is a list of T cell receptor beta chains from one sample in a study of Ad26.COV2.S vaccination and SARS-CoV-2 variants. Clones were sequenced by immunoSEQ multiplex PCR, and TCRdb holds only the in-frame ones, with some missing. The sample includes more than 85,000 clones, about 78% seen only once; the top ten take 15% to 20%. The material sequenced was peripheral blood, taken after recovery from COVID-19. These receptors were collected from a human donor who had recovered from COVID-19. CDR3s include the opening cysteine and the closing phenylalanine or tryptophan. A D gene is named only where the DNA matches it firmly. Clone size, where shown, is once, few, many, or a class for clones that have expanded.

v_call	j_call	d_call	clone_size	cdr3_nt	cdr3_aa
TRBV11-2	TRBJ2-7	NA	NA	TGTGCCAGCAGCTTAGGACGGGGACGGACCTACGAGCAGTACTTC	CASSLGRGRTYEQYF
TRBV3-1/TRBV3-2	TRBJ1-2	NA	NA	TGTGCCAGCAGCCAACCCTCCTCCGGGGCCTTCTATGGCTACACCTTC	CASSQPSSGAFYGYTF
TRBV6-5	TRBJ1-1	NA	NA	TGTGCCAGCAGTTACTCGACAGGCCCGAGCACTGAAGCTTTCTTT	CASSYSTGPSTEAFF
TRBV3-1/TRBV3-2	TRBJ2-3	TRBD1	NA	TGTGCCAGCAGCCTGACAGGGATCACCACAGATACGCAGTATTTT	CASSLTGITTDTQYF
TRBV27	TRBJ2-1	NA	NA	TGTGCCAGCAGTCCGAATGGGGCAACCTACAATGAGCAGTTCTTC	CASSPNGATYNEQFF
TRBV29-1	TRBJ1-1	NA	NA	TGCAGCACCCGTAGGTATCGGGAGGACACTGAAGCTTTCTTT	CSTRRYREDTEAFF
TRBV18	TRBJ1-4	TRBD1	NA	TGTGCCAGCTCCCTACGACAGGGGGAAAAACTGTTTTTT	CASSLRQGEKLFF
TRBV29-1	TRBJ2-1	NA	NA	TGCAGCGACTCGAGCTACAATGAGCAGTTCTTC	CSDSSYNEQFF
TRBV18	TRBJ2-5	NA	NA	TGTGCCAGCTCACCGGAAGACCAAGAGACCCAGTACTTC	CASSPEDQETQYF
TRBV5-6	TRBJ1-3	NA	NA	TGTGCCAGCACCTTCCTAGGTCGGGGGGGTTTGTTCGGAAACACCATATATTTT	CASTFLGRGGLFGNTIYF
TRBV29-1	TRBJ1-1	NA	NA	TGCAGCGTTGAAGATCGGTGGGGGACGAACACTGAAGCTTTCTTT	CSVEDRWGTNTEAFF
TRBV3-1/TRBV3-2	TRBJ2-5	NA	NA	TGTGCCAGCAGCCAGGACCGAAAACAAGAGACCCAGTACTTC	CASSQDRKQETQYF
TRBV6-5	TRBJ2-5	TRBD2	NA	TGTGCCAGCAGGGTAGGGGAGGGGACCCAGTACTTC	CASRVGEGTQYF
TRBV5-4	TRBJ2-1	NA	NA	TGTGCCAGCAGCTTGTCGAATAATGAGGTTGAGCAGTTCTTC	CASSLSNNEVEQFF
TRBV6-5	TRBJ1-5	NA	few	TGTGCCAGCAGAGGTTCACAGTTGGGTCAGCCCCAGCATTTT	CASRGSQLGQPQHF
TRBV7-3	TRBJ2-5	NA	NA	TGTGCCAGCAGCCATGGTTTCCAAGAGACCCAGTACTTC	CASSHGFQETQYF
TRBV28	TRBJ2-1	TRBD1	once	TGTGCCAGCAGTTTCCGGGACAGGGTTTCCAATGAGCAGTTCTTC	CASSFRDRVSNEQFF
TRBV11-2	TRBJ2-5	TRBD2	NA	TGTGCCAGCAGCTTAAATAGCGGGGGGGCGGAAGAGACCCAGTACTTC	CASSLNSGGAEETQYF
TRBV11-2	TRBJ1-1	TRBD1	NA	TGTGCCAGCAGCCGGGACAGGGAAACTGAAGCTTTCTTT	CASSRDRETEAFF
TRBV11-2	TRBJ2-3	TRBD2	NA	TGTGCCAGCAGCTCGCTTGGGGGGGGGAACACAGATACGCAGTATTTT	CASSSLGGGNTDTQYF
TRBV4-2	TRBJ2-1	NA	NA	TGTGCCAGCAGCTGGGGTGGGACCCAAACACCCCATGAGCAGTTCTTC	CASSWGGTQTPHEQFF
TRBV5-4	TRBJ1-3	NA	NA	TGTGCCAGCAGCCAAGACCTTACCTCTGGAAACACCATATATTTT	CASSQDLTSGNTIYF
TRBV5-6	TRBJ1-1	NA	NA	TGTGCCAGCAGCTCGGTCCTACAAACTTTCTTT	CASSSVLQTFF
TRBV4-2	TRBJ2-2	TRBD2	NA	TGTGCCAGCAGCCAATTCTCTGGCGGGGGGGGTGCCGGGGAGCTGTTTTTT	CASSQFSGGGGAGELFF
TRBV11-2	TRBJ2-7	NA	NA	TGTGCCAGCAGCTTAAACAGGGAGAGCTACGAGCAGTACTTC	CASSLNRESYEQYF
TRBV27	TRBJ2-2	NA	NA	TGTGCCAGCACTCGCGGGGCGGTCACCGGGGAGCTGTTTTTT	CASTRGAVTGELFF
TRBV18	TRBJ2-1	TRBD2	NA	TGTGCCAGCTCACCGCGGACTAGCGGGGGGGTAAATGAGCAGTTCTTC	CASSPRTSGGVNEQFF
TRBV5-1	TRBJ2-7	TRBD2	NA	TGCGCCAGCATGCCAGCGGGGGGGAGCGAGCAGTACTTC	CASMPAGGSEQYF
TRBV6-5	TRBJ2-3	TRBD2	once	TGTGCCAGCAGTCCGTCACTAGCGGGGGGCCAGGGGCAGTATTTT	CASSPSLAGGQGQYF
TRBV7-9	TRBJ1-1	NA	few	TGTGCCAGCAGCTTTGATGGGGACACTGAAGCTTTCTTT	CASSFDGDTEAFF
TRBV30	TRBJ2-7	NA	NA	TGTGCCTGGAAGGGGTCTGGGTACGAGCAGTACTTC	CAWKGSGYEQYF
TRBV4-1	TRBJ2-5	NA	NA	TGCGCCAGCAGCCAAGGGGGCGGGGATTCAGAGACCCAGTACTTC	CASSQGGGDSETQYF
TRBV9	TRBJ1-6	TRBD1	NA	TGTGCCAGCAGCCCCGGACAGGGTAGGGTTAATTCACCCCTCCACTTT	CASSPGQGRVNSPLHF
TRBV11-2	TRBJ1-2	TRBD1	NA	TGTGCCAGCTCACGGGACAGGTCCTATGGCTACACCTTC	CASSRDRSYGYTF
TRBV15	TRBJ2-7	NA	few	TGTGCCACCAGCCTCGACTACGAGCAGTACTTC	CATSLDYEQYF
TRBV28	TRBJ2-7	TRBD2	many	TGTGCCAGCACATTGTGGAGGGAGGGCGAGCAGTACTTC	CASTLWREGEQYF
TRBV15	TRBJ1-6	NA	NA	TGTGCCACCAGCAGAGGCCGTGGTTCACCCCTCCACTTT	CATSRGRGSPLHF
TRBV29-1	TRBJ2-3	NA	NA	TGCAGCGCAGTGCAGGGAGGTACAGATACGCAGTATTTT	CSAVQGGTDTQYF
TRBV30	TRBJ1-5	NA	once	TGTGCCTGGAGTGGGACAGCAACCGATCAGCCCCAGCATTTT	CAWSGTATDQPQHF
TRBV11-2	TRBJ1-1	NA	NA	TGTGCCAGCAGCTTATTAAGGAATACTGAAGCTTTCTTT	CASSLLRNTEAFF
TRBV4-1	TRBJ2-6	TRBD1	NA	TGCGCCAGCAGGGGCTCCAGGACAGGGGGGCCCCGGTACGACAACGTCCTGACTTTC	CASRGSRTGGPRYDNVLTF
TRBV6-5	TRBJ2-7	TRBD2	NA	TGTGCCAGCAGAGATATAGCGGGGGGGCGGAACGAGCAGTACTTC	CASRDIAGGRNEQYF
TRBV4-2	TRBJ2-5	TRBD2	NA	TGTGCCAGCAGCCAAGGCGGGGGGGAGAAACAAGAGACCCAGTACTTC	CASSQGGGEKQETQYF
TRBV20-1	TRBJ2-3	NA	NA	TGCAGTGCTAGTGGGGGGTTCCGGGGCACAGATACGCAGTATTTT	CSASGGFRGTDTQYF